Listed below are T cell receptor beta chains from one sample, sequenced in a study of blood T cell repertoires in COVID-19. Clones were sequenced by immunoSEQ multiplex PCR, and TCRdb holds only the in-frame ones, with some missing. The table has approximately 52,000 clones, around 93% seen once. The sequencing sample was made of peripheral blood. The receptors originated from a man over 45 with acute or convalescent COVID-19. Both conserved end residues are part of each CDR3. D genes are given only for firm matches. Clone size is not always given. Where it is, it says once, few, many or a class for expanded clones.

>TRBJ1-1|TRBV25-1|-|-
CASSVFTGTEAFF
TGTGCCAGCAGCGTCTTTACGGGGACTGAAGCTTTCTTT
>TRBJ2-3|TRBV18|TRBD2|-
CASSPRSGGITDTQYF
TGTGCCAGCTCACCGCGTAGCGGGGGGATCACAGATACGCAGTATTTT
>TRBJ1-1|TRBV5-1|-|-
CASSLNRDTEAFF
TGCGCCAGCAGCTTGAACAGGGACACTGAAGCTTTCTTT
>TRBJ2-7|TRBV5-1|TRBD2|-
CASSRGGSKIYEQYF
TGCGCCAGCAGCCGGGGGGGTTCCAAGATCTACGAGCAGTACTTC
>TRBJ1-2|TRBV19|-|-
CASDGGVYGYTF
TGTGCCAGTGATGGAGGGGTCTACGGCTACACCTTC
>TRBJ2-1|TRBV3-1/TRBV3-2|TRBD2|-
CASSQAMRGISYNEQFF
TGTGCCAGCAGCCAAGCCATGCGGGGGATCTCCTACAATGAGCAGTTCTTC
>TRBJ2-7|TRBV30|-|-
CAWVGGYEQYF
TGTGCCTGGGTAGGAGGATACGAGCAGTACTTC
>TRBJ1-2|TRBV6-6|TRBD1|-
CASSTPQGSYGYTF
TGTGCCAGCAGTACTCCACAGGGGTCCTATGGCTACACCTTC
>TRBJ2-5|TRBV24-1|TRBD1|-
CATSAVAGGAETQYF
TGTGCCACCAGTGCAGTAGCAGGGGGCGCGGAGACCCAGTACTTC
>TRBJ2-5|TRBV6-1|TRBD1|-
CASSVTTGGGQETQYF
TGTGCCAGCAGTGTAACGACAGGGGGTGGTCAAGAGACCCAGTACTTC
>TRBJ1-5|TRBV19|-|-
CASNPRGHQGQPQHF
TGTGCCAGTAACCCGCGGGGGCACCAAGGTCAGCCCCAGCATTTT
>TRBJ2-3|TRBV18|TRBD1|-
CASSPFAGGSTDTQYF
TGTGCCAGCTCACCATTTGCAGGGGGTAGCACAGATACGCAGTATTTT
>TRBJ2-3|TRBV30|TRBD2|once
CAWSRLAGGYTDTQYF
TGTGCCTGGAGCCGCCTAGCGGGGGGGTACACAGATACGCAGTATTTT
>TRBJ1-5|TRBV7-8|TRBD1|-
CASSTQGAGSNQPQHF
TGTGCCAGCAGCACGCAGGGGGCGGGAAGCAATCAGCCCCAGCATTTT
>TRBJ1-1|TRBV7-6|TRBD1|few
CASSMQGAHTEAFF
TGTGCCAGCAGCATGCAGGGGGCCCACACTGAAGCTTTCTTT
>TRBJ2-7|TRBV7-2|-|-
CASSWVEVAGRGEQYF
TGTGCCAGCAGCTGGGTTGAGGTAGCGGGTAGGGGGGAGCAGTACTTC
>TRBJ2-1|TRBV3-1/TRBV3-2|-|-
CASSHGVGDNEQFF
TGTGCCAGCAGCCACGGGGTGGGTGACAATGAGCAGTTCTTC
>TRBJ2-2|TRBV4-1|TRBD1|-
CASSPGQGYTGELFF
TGCGCCAGCAGCCCAGGACAGGGGTACACCGGGGAGCTGTTTTTT
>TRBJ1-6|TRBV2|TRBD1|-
CASRDRGYNSPLHF
TGTGCCAGCAGGGACAGGGGTTATAATTCACCCCTCCACTTT
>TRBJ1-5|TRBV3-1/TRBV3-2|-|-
CASSHYGGNQPQHF
TGTGCCAGCAGCCATTACGGGGGCAATCAGCCCCAGCATTTT
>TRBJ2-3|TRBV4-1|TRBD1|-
CASSLTGLTDTQYF
TGCGCCAGCAGCCTGACAGGGCTCACAGATACGCAGTATTTT
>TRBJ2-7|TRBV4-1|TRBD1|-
CASSKGTDLTSYEQYF
TGCGCCAGCAGCAAAGGGACAGACCTCACCTCCTACGAGCAGTACTTC
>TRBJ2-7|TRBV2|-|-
CASRASGGNEQYF
TGTGCCAGCAGAGCTTCCGGGGGTAACGAGCAGTACTTC
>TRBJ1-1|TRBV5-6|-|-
CASSLSGVAEAFF
TGTGCCAGCAGCTTGTCAGGGGTCGCTGAAGCTTTCTTT
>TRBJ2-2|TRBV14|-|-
CAGSQLQDSPGELFF
TGTGCCGGCAGCCAATTACAGGACAGCCCCGGGGAGCTGTTTTTT
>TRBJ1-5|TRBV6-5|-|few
CASSPQGQQPQHF
TGTGCCAGCAGTCCTCAGGGCCAACAGCCCCAGCATTTT
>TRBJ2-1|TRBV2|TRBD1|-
CAGDSGTGSGGQFF
TGTGCCGGCGATTCCGGGACAGGGTCGGGTGGGCAGTTCTTC
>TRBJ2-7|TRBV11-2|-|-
CASSSGQAGSNEQYF
TGTGCCAGCAGCTCCGGCCAGGCCGGATCTAACGAGCAGTACTTC
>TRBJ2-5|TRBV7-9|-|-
CASSLDAGRPGETQYF
TGTGCCAGCAGCTTAGATGCAGGCCGACCGGGGGAGACCCAGTACTTC
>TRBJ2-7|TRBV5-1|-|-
CASSPGDSSYEQYF
TGCGCCAGCAGCCCGGGGGACAGCTCCTACGAGCAGTACTTC
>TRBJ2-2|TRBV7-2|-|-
CASSRGGSTGELFF
TGTGCCAGCAGCCGCGGCGGCAGCACCGGGGAGCTGTTTTTT
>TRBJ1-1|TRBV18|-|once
CASSEQTGNTEAFF
TGTGCCAGCTCAGAACAGACAGGGAACACTGAAGCTTTCTTT
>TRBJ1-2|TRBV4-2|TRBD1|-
CASSQPITGTGGDGYTF
TGTGCCAGCAGCCAGCCCATTACCGGGACAGGGGGCGATGGCTACACCTTC
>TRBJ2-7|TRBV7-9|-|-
CASSLSGGVANEQYF
TGTGCCAGCAGCTTGTCGGGGGGCGTCGCGAACGAGCAGTACTTC
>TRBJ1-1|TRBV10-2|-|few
CASLGAQGAEAFF
TGCGCCAGCCTGGGGGCACAGGGTGCTGAAGCTTTCTTT
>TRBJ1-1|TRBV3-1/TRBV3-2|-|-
CASSQATRGTEAFF
TGTGCCAGCAGCCAAGCCACCCGGGGCACTGAAGCTTTCTTT
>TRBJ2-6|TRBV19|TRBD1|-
CASSLEGQGARANVLTF
TGTGCCAGTAGCCTAGAGGGACAGGGGGCTCGGGCCAACGTCCTGACTTTC
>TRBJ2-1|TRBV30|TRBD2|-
CACTERGGSNEQFF
TGTGCCTGTACTGAGCGGGGGGGTTCGAATGAGCAGTTCTTC
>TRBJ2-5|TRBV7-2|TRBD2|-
CASSLVISGGTARRETQYF
TGTGCCAGCAGCTTAGTGATTAGCGGGGGCACCGCGAGGCGGGAGACCCAGTACTTC
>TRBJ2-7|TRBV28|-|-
CASSSTPDTVRPYEQYF
TGTGCCAGCAGTTCCACCCCCGACACCGTAAGACCCTACGAGCAGTACTTC
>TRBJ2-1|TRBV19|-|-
CASSISYASYNEQFF
TGTGCCAGTAGTATCAGTTACGCCTCCTACAATGAGCAGTTCTTC
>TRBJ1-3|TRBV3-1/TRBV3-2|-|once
CASSQDLGQGSSGNTIYF
TGTGCCAGCAGCCAAGATCTTGGTCAGGGGTCCTCTGGAAACACCATATATTTT
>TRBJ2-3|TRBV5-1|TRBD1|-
CASSPDRVGGNTQYF
TGCGCCAGCAGCCCGGACAGGGTTGGAGGGAATACGCAGTATTTT
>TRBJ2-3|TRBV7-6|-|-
CASSLGGGAADTQYF
TGTGCCAGCAGCTTAGGAGGGGGGGCCGCAGATACGCAGTATTTT
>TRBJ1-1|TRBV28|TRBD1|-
CASSQTRQGYTEAFF
TGTGCCAGCAGTCAAACCCGACAGGGGTACACTGAAGCTTTCTTT
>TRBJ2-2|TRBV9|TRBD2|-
CASSVTSGGSGELFF
TGTGCCAGCAGCGTAACTAGCGGGGGCAGCGGGGAGCTGTTTTTT
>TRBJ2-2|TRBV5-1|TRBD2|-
CASSLASGGPYTGELFF
TGCGCCAGCAGCTTGGCTAGCGGGGGGCCTTACACCGGGGAGCTGTTTTTT
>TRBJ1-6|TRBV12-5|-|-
CASGFLRGGYNSPLHF
TGTGCTAGTGGTTTCCTAAGGGGCGGTTATAATTCACCCCTCCACTTT
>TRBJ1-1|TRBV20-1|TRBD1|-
CSASMRDRGRRLYTEAFF
TGCAGTGCTAGTATGCGGGACAGGGGGCGAAGATTGTACACTGAAGCTTTCTTT
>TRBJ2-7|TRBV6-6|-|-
CASRGGAYEQYF
TGTGCCAGCAGAGGGGGGGCCTACGAGCAGTACTTC
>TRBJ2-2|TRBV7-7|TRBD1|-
CASSRQGAYTGELFF
TGTGCCAGCAGCCGACAGGGGGCTTACACCGGGGAGCTGTTTTTT
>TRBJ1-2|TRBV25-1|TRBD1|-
CASSEGGQLNNYGYTF
TGTGCCAGCAGTGAAGGGGGACAGCTAAATAACTATGGCTACACCTTC
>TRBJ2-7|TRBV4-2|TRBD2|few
CASSQGASGGISSYEQYF
TGTGCCAGCAGCCAAGGGGCTAGCGGGGGTATAAGCTCCTACGAGCAGTACTTC
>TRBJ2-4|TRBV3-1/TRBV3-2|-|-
CASSQGIGAAKNIQYF
TGTGCCAGCAGCCAGGGAATAGGGGCGGCCAAAAACATTCAGTACTTC
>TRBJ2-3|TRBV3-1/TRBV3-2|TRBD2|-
CASSQVYSGGAKNTDTQYF
TGTGCCAGCAGCCAAGTTTATAGCGGGGGGGCAAAAAACACAGATACGCAGTATTTT
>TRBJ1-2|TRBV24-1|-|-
CATSDSLSRGYTF
TGTGCCACCAGTGATAGCCTGAGTCGCGGCTACACCTTC
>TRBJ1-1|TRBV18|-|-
CASQEQGYGTEAFF
TGTGCCAGCCAAGAACAGGGTTATGGCACTGAAGCTTTCTTT
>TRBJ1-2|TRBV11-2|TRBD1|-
CASSWDRGPWLYGYTF
TGTGCCAGCAGCTGGGACAGGGGGCCCTGGCTCTATGGCTACACCTTC
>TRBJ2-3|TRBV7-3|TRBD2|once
CASSLLAATDTQYF
TGTGCCAGCAGCTTACTAGCGGCCACAGATACGCAGTATTTT
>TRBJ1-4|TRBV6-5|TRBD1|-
CASKGQGAGKLFF
TGTGCCAGCAAGGGACAGGGGGCCGGAAAACTGTTTTTT